The TCR beta chain described here comes from a study of CD4 T cells in relation to SARS-CoV-2 and coronaviruses. Assay used: immunoSEQ multiplex PCR; TCRdb lists only in-frame clones, some missing. This sample has 50,000 to 65,000 clones, with roughly 94% found just once. Regarding this clone: Its antigen is still unknown.

Findings of the study overall: Approximately 65% of donors had memory CD4+ clonotypes crossrecognizing SARS-CoV-2 and common cold coronavirus spike.

Germline lookup yields CDR1 MNHEY and CDR2 SVGAGI. With V trimmed by 6 bases and J by 3 bases, 5 bases remained unmatched. The CDR3 has 14 residues. The TCR comes from an adult with COVID-19. Specimen: naive CD4+ T cells from PBMCs. Subset of the sample: naive CD4+ T cells isolated by negative enrichment. The J gene is TRBJ2-1, the V gene TRBV6-5; the match to TRBD2 covers 7 bases. CDR3 DNA: TGTGCCAGCAGACGGGGGGAAAACTACAATGAGCAGTTCTTC. Protein sequence: CASRRGENYNEQFF.